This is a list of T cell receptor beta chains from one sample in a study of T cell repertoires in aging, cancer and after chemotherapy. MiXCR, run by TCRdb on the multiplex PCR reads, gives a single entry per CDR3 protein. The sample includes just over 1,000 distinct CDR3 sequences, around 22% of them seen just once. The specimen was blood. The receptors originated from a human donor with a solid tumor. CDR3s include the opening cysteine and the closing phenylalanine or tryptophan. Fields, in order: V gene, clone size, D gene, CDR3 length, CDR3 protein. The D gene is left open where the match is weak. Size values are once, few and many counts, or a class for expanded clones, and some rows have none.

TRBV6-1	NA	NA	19	CASTSAGPRGVYSNQPQHF
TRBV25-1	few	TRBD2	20	CASSPRPGLAGDLRTGELFF
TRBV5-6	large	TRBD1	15	CASSFQGANNSPLHF
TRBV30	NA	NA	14	CAWSKGLGDQPQHF
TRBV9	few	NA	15	CASSTWTASTDTQYF
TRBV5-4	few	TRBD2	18	CASSSPRVAGASTGELFF
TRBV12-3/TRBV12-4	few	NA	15	CASSLDSVRAYEQYF
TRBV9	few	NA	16	CASSTPGRTVTDTQYF
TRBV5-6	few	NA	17	CASSPTELGGVNTEAFF
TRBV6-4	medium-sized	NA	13	CASSDYPASPLHF
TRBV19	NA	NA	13	CASSPGDFEKLFF
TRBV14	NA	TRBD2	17	CASSQEDLAGGGNEQFF
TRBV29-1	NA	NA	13	CSVERGGDSEQYF
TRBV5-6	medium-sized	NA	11	CASSLASTQYF
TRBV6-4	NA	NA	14	CASSANQGKDGYTF
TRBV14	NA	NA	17	CASSTATAPFGFYEQYF
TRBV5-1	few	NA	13	CASSLRGGTEAFF
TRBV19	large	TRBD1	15	CASSIGGGGYSPLHF
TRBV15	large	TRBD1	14	CATSRDRGGNTIYF
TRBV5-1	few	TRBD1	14	CASSPGTGNTEAFF
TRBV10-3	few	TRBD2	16	CAISTGLAGGVDEQFF
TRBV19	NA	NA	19	CASSIWSMGAQDSNQPQHF
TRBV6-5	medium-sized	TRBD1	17	CASSYGGTGFNTGELFF
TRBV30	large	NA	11	CAWIRATEAFF
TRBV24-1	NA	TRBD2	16	CATSESGTSGGHEQYF
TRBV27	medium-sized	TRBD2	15	CASSLLAAGGGEQYF
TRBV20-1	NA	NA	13	CSALQLFQETQYF
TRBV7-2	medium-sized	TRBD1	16	CASSFAPGQGGDEQFF
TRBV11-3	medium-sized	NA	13	CASSLDFTGELFF
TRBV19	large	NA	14	CASSTGTRNTEAFF
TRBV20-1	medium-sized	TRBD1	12	CSSTGSNSPLHF
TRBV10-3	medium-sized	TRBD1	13	CAITDREGEKLFF
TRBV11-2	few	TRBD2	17	CASSFEAGGPINHEQFF
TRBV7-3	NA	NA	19	CASSSPLITAPIPHYEQYF
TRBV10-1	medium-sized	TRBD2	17	CASSEPVVGGGPHEQYF
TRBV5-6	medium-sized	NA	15	CASSLSLRGRYEQYF